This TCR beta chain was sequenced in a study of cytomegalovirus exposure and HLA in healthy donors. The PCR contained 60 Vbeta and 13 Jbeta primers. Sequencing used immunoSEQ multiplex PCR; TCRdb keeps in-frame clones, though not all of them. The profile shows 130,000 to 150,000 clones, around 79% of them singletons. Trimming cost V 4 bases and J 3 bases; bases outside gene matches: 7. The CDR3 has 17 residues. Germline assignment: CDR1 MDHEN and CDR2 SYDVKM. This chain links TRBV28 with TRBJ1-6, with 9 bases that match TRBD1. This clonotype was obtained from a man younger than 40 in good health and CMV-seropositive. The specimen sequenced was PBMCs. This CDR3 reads CASSSRQGGDYNSPLHF. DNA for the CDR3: TGTGCCAGCAGTTCCCGACAGGGGGGGGACTATAATTCACCCCTCCACTTT.